This passage covers 13 T cell receptor beta chains from one sample sequenced in a study of blood T cell repertoires in COVID-19. The assay was immunoSEQ multiplex PCR, and TCRdb's table has in-frame clones only and misses some. The sample lists fewer than 250,000 clones; approximately 83% were seen once. Sample: peripheral blood. These receptors originate from a woman aged 45 to 65 with acute or convalescent COVID-19.

The rearrangement joins TRBV7-9 to TRBJ2-5; TRBD1 aligns across 8 bases. Germline values: CDR1 SEHNR, CDR2 FQNEAQ (reference sequence). CDR3 length: 14 residues. Trimming at V came to 4 bases and at J to 5 bases, leaving 6 bases not matched to a gene. CDR3 DNA sequence: TGTGCCAGCAGCTGGCAGGGGGCAGTCGAGACCCAGTACTTC. This codes for CASSWQGAVETQYF.

The chain couples TRBV4-3 to TRBJ1-2; tentatively, D is TRBD1 (6 bases). The CDR3 length is 15 residues. Deletions cut 2 bases from V and 0 bases from J, with 10 bases between. CDR1 is LGHNA, CDR2 YSLEER, per germline. The CDR3 loop reads CASSQSGTTNYGYTF. DNA for the CDR3: TGCGCCAGCAGCCAATCAGGGACAACTAACTATGGCTACACCTTC.

The chain couples TRBV6-1 to TRBJ1-2; TRBD1 is a possible D gene (5 bases). V was trimmed by 3 bases and J by 7 bases, leaving 15 bases between them. The germline V gene has CDR1 MNHNS and CDR2 SASEGT. The CDR3 covers 14 residues. CDR3 residues: CASSDAGKSLGYTF. CDR3 nucleotide sequence: TGTGCCAGCAGTGACGCAGGGAAGAGCCTTGGCTACACCTTC.

The gene calls are TRBV11-2 and TRBJ2-5; 11 positions agree with TRBD2. This CDR3 spans 17 amino acids. CDR1 and CDR2 from the germline V gene are SGHAT and FQNNGV. V lost 1 base and J lost 3; bases outside the gene matches: 7. The CDR3 loop is CASSLGNSGGAKETQYF. CDR3 sequence (DNA): TGTGCCAGCAGCTTAGGAAATAGCGGGGGGGCGAAAGAGACCCAGTACTTC.

The chain uses TRBV5-1 and TRBJ2-5, with D unresolved. V was cut by 3 bases and J by 6 bases, with 9 bases left in between. The CDR3 spans 12 residues. Germline V gene lookup returns CDR1 SGHRS and CDR2 YFSETQ. For the CDR3, the DNA is TGCGCCAGCAGCTCCCAACAGCAGACCCAGTACTTC. It codes for CASSSQQQTQYF.

As to this clone: It is unclear where the CDR3 begins or ends on the DNA, so no DNA is shown, and the CDR3 is as TCRdb lists it. The rearrangement uses TRBV28 and TRBJ2-4; the listed D gene, TRBD2, was not tested against the DNA. The CDR3 is 13 amino acids long, termini counted. Germline V gene data show CDR1 as MDHEN and CDR2 as SYDVKM. The chain's CDR3 is CASSSSTREKRYF.

This clone was seen a few times. The rearrangement uses TRBV27 and TRBJ2-7, with D maybe TRBD2 (5 bases). The CDR3 length is 15 residues. In germline, CDR1 is MNHEY, CDR2 SMNVEV (reference sequence). V gave up 3 bases and J gave up 0 bases, with 12 bases separating them. DNA of the CDR3: TGTGCCAGCAGTTTTATGTCGGGAAGCTCCTACGAGCAGTACTTC. Its translation: CASSFMSGSSYEQYF.

The CDR3 DNA reads as TGTGCCAGCAGTTGGGACTTTAGCGTCTCCTACAATGAGCAGTTCTTC. Encoded protein: CASSWDFSVSYNEQFF. The chain joins TRBV5-5 to TRBJ2-1; maybe TRBD2 (6 bases). From germline, CDR1 is SGHKS and CDR2 YYEKEE (reference sequence). V was pared by 5 bases and J by 0 bases, with 15 bases between. The CDR3 covers 16 residues.

V is TRBV3-1 (or the pseudogene TRBV3-2) and J is TRBJ2-7; TRBD1 is a possible D gene (6 bases). The CDR3 is made up of 14 amino acids. Per the germline V gene, CDR1 is LGHDT and CDR2 is YNNKEL (reference sequence). Trimming shortened V by 5 bases and J by 0 bases, and 11 bases separated the two germline ends. CDR3 bases: TGTGCCAGCAGCGACCGGGACAACTCCTACGAGCAGTACTTC. Its translation: CASSDRDNSYEQYF.

CDR3 residues: CASSPAGGLTEAFF. Written as DNA, the CDR3 is TGCGCCAGCAGCCCCGCGGGGGGCTTAACTGAAGCTTTCTTT. The chain couples TRBV5-1 to TRBJ1-1; TRBD1 is a possible D gene (6 bases). CDR1 and CDR2 from the germline V gene are SGHRS and YFSETQ. This CDR3 is 14 amino acids long. V lost 4 bases and J 5 bases, leaving 15 bases between the germline ends.

The chain uses TRBV9 and TRBJ2-4; 8 bases fit TRBD1. With 3 bases clipped from V and 1 base from J, the junction kept 3 bases outside the gene matches. This CDR3 has 15 residues. In germline, CDR1 is SGDLS, CDR2 YYNGEE. Here the CDR3 reads CASSAGGSAKNIQYF. The CDR3 coding sequence is TGTGCCAGCAGCGCAGGGGGCTCGGCCAAAAACATTCAGTACTTC.

The chain joins TRBV28 to TRBJ1-3; no reliable D call. The CDR3 spans 18 residues. Germline V lookup: CDR1 MDHEN, CDR2 SYDVKM. V lost 2 bases and J lost 1, with 18 bases in between. The CDR3 protein is CASSLIHFDAGSGNTIYF. CDR3 sequence (DNA): TGTGCCAGCAGTTTAATACATTTCGACGCGGGGTCTGGAAACACCATATATTTT.

The V call is TRBV15, the J call TRBJ1-3; D unclear. CDR3 length: 15 residues. The V and J ends lost 2 bases and 0 bases respectively, with 8 bases between them. The germline CDR1 and CDR2 sequences are LNHNV and YYDKDF (reference sequence). This CDR3 is CATSRKRSSGNTIYF. The CDR3 nucleotides read TGTGCCACCAGCAGAAAAAGGAGCTCTGGAAACACCATATATTTT.